This entry lists 25 T cell receptor beta chains sequenced from one sample in a study of beta chain features in type 1 diabetes. Whole-study results and caveats: Within each of all four CD4+ subsets, Type 1 diabetes patients had TCRB CDR3s that were moderately but significantly shorter.

Sequencing targeted expressed TCRB transcripts, as all isolated RNA had been reverse transcribed. The table came from immunoSEQ multiplex PCR; TCRdb's copy has only in-frame clones and leaves some out. Of about 150,000 clones in the sample, around 10% were seen once. The antigens of these receptors remain unknown. Sequencing input: central memory CD4+ T cells from blood. The receptors here all came from a man between 25 and 39 years old with type 1 diabetes.

This clone came up a few times. This chain links TRBV28 with TRBJ2-5; 10 positions agree with TRBD2. V shed 6 bases, J shed 5 bases, and the junction held 15 bases outside the gene matches. CDR1 is MDHEN, CDR2 SYDVKM, per germline. The CDR3 has 17 residues. CDR3 region: CASSPSGIAGGRETQYF. The CDR3 DNA is TGTGCCAGCAGCCCTAGCGGGATAGCGGGAGGCCGGGAGACCCAGTACTTC.

The CDR3 region has the DNA TGTGCCAGCAGCGTTTCCCATGGGACAGGAGGCACCGGGGAGCTGTTTTTT. As protein: CASSVSHGTGGTGELFF. V gene TRBV9 combines with J gene TRBJ2-2; 8 bases are shared with TRBD1. Unmatched junction bases numbered 10, after V lost 2 bases and J lost 4 bases. Germline V gene sequence: CDR1 SGDLS, CDR2 YYNGEE. The CDR3 consists of 17 residues.

The rearrangement joins TRBV9 to TRBJ2-3, with a tentative D call TRBD1 (6 bases). Trimming removed 0 bases at V and 8 bases at J, with 7 bases between. The CDR3 is 12 residues long. Germline V gene data show CDR1 as SGDLS and CDR2 as YYNGEE. The CDR3 sequence is CASSVVGGTQYF. The CDR3 DNA reads TGTGCCAGCAGCGTAGTAGGGGGTACGCAGTATTTT.

This clone showed up just a few times. The gene calls are TRBV7-2 and TRBJ2-1; TRBD2 matches at 7 bases. The V and J ends lost 5 bases and 10 bases, in that order; junction bases with no gene match: 8. Germline assignment: CDR1 SGHTA and CDR2 FQGNSA. The CDR3 contains 13 residues. The CDR3 protein is CASSVTQAGEQFF. CDR3 DNA: TGTGCCAGCAGCGTAACTCAAGCGGGAGAGCAGTTCTTC.

The CDR3 spells CASSLNRQGGEQYF. CDR3 coding DNA: TGCGCCAGCAGCTTAAATCGACAGGGAGGCGAGCAGTACTTC. The chain combines TRBV5-1 with TRBJ2-7; weak D call: TRBD1 (7 bases). CDR3 size: 14 residues. The V end lost 2 bases, the J end lost 6 bases, and 15 bases lay between the germline ends. The germline V gene has CDR1 SGHRS and CDR2 YFSETQ.

Only a few counts were recorded for this clone. The V call is TRBV18, the J call TRBJ2-3; D gene unclear. Germline V gene sequence: CDR1 KGHSH, CDR2 LQKENI. The CDR3 sequence is 15 residues long. Trimming left V 2 bases short and J 4 bases short, with 13 bases between. CDR3 nucleotides: TGTGCCAGCTCACCATCGATTCCTAACCCAGATACGCAGTATTTT. Translated: CASSPSIPNPDTQYF.

This clone was seen a few times. The chain links TRBV4-3 to TRBJ2-6, with TRBD1 matching over 8 bases. Trimming at V came to 1 base and at J to 4 bases, leaving 12 bases not matched to a gene. The CDR3 has 19 amino acids. The germline V gene has CDR1 LGHNA and CDR2 YSLEER. The CDR3 region is CASSQVNGRGPSGANVLTF. In DNA, the CDR3 is TGCGCCAGCAGCCAAGTGAATGGCAGGGGGCCATCCGGGGCCAACGTCCTGACTTTC.

Comment on this clone: Other DNA sequences from this sample encode an identical CDR3 as well. The chain combines TRBV7-2 with TRBJ1-5; D may be TRBD1 (6 bases). V was pared by 5 bases and J by 3 bases, with 11 bases between. This CDR3 contains 14 residues. Germline CDR1 SGHTA, CDR2 FQGNSA. The CDR3 spells CASSLDSNNQPQHF. As DNA, the CDR3 is TGTGCCAGCAGCCTGGACAGCAACAATCAGCCCCAGCATTTT.

The chain employs TRBV6-5 and TRBJ2-3; D is uncertain. Trimming shortened V by 4 bases and J by 1 base, and 12 bases separated the two germline ends. Germline CDR1 and CDR2: MNHEY and SVGAGI. This CDR3 contains 15 residues. This CDR3 reads CASSSPHYGTDTQYF. In DNA, the CDR3 is TGTGCCAGCAGTTCCCCCCACTATGGCACAGATACGCAGTATTTT.

This chain connects TRBV27 to TRBJ2-7; 9 bases map to TRBD1. Germline V lookup: CDR1 MNHEY, CDR2 SMNVEV (reference sequence). V gave up 5 bases and J gave up 3 bases; unmatched junction bases: 8. The length of the CDR3 is 15 residues. The CDR3 bases are TGTGCCAGCAGTGAGACAGGGGGTGGATACTACGAGCAGTACTTC. As protein: CASSETGGGYYEQYF.

This clone was detected many times. The V gene is TRBV4-3, the J gene TRBJ1-2; D unclear. The CDR3 extends over 12 amino acids. Trimming took off 0 bases at V and 8 bases at J, with 7 bases between the two ends. CDR1 and CDR2 (germline): LGHNA, YSLEER. The CDR3 region is CASSQETGGYTF. For the CDR3, the DNA is TGCGCCAGCAGCCAAGAAACGGGAGGCTACACCTTC.

Remarks on this clone: A much larger clone sits a single nucleotide away, making a read error possible. The rearrangement uses TRBV5-5 and TRBJ2-3, with D unclear. Per the germline V gene, CDR1 is SGHKS and CDR2 is YYEKEE (reference sequence). Trimming cost V 3 bases and J 0 bases, with 2 bases left between them. CDR3 size: 12 residues. The DNA of the CDR3 is TGTGCCAGCAGCTCTAGCACAGATACGCAGTATTTT. This encodes CASSSSTDTQYF.

V gene TRBV19 combines with J gene TRBJ1-5; unclear D gene. With 9 bases removed from V and 0 bases from J, the gap between germline ends came to 12 bases. This CDR3 has 14 residues. Germline values: CDR1 LNHDA, CDR2 SQIVND (reference sequence). The CDR3 spells CASTGGYSNQPQHF. DNA for the CDR3: TGTGCCAGCACCGGAGGTTATAGCAATCAGCCCCAGCATTTT.

This clone appeared a few times. The rearrangement links TRBV7-2 to TRBJ2-1, with D possibly being TRBD2 (5 bases). Germline-derived CDR1 and CDR2 are SGHTA and FQGNSA. The CDR3 totals 15 residues. V dropped 2 bases and J dropped 7 bases, with 15 bases sitting between them. CDR3 in amino acids: CASSLRKTTGNEQFF. Here the CDR3 DNA reads TGTGCCAGCAGCTTAAGGAAAACGACGGGAAATGAGCAGTTCTTC.

This clone was found a few times. The J gene is TRBJ2-3, the V gene TRBV27; 7 bases map to TRBD2. Germline CDR1 MNHEY, CDR2 SMNVEV (reference sequence). Unmatched junction bases numbered 11, after V lost 4 bases and J lost 7 bases. The CDR3 length is 15 residues. The CDR3 reads CASSSSGALRNTQYF. For the CDR3, the DNA is TGTGCCAGCAGTTCAAGCGGGGCCCTCCGGAATACGCAGTATTTT.

This clone was detected a few times. The V and J genes are TRBV14 and TRBJ1-2; perhaps TRBD1 as D (6 bases). Germline V lookup: CDR1 SGHDN, CDR2 FVKESK. The CDR3 is 16 residues long. Trimming shortened V by 0 bases and J by 0 bases, and 11 bases separated the two germline ends. The CDR3 is CASSQDDGGTNYGYTF. In DNA, the CDR3 is TGTGCCAGCAGCCAAGATGATGGGGGCACTAACTATGGCTACACCTTC.

This clone has a handful of counts. V usage is TRBV28 and J usage is TRBJ1-2; tentative D call: TRBD1 (5 bases). The V gene lost 2 bases and the J gene lost 5 bases, with 9 bases spanning the gap. The CDR3 is 13 amino acids. Germline V gene sequence: CDR1 MDHEN, CDR2 SYDVKM. CDR3 coding DNA: TGTGCCAGCAGTTTAAACGGGGGGTATGGCTACACCTTC. This translates into CASSLNGGYGYTF.

This chain links TRBV7-2 with TRBJ2-7; 8 nucleotides line up with TRBD1. Trimming cost V 1 base and J 3 bases; bases outside gene matches: 5. CDR1 and CDR2 (germline): SGHTA, FQGNSA. The CDR3 covers 15 residues. CDR3 sequence: CASSLDRGVIYEQYF. CDR3 nucleotide sequence: TGTGCCAGCAGCTTAGACAGGGGGGTAATCTACGAGCAGTACTTC. Together with reference TRBV7-2 and TRBJ2-7, the CDR3 gives the full variable domain: GAGVSQSPSNKVTEKGKDVELRCDPISGHTALYWYRQSLGQGLEFLIYFQGNSAPDKSGLPSDRFSAERTGGSVSTLTIQRTQQEDSAVYLCASSLDRGVIYEQYFGPGTRLTVT.

V is TRBV2 and J is TRBJ1-2, with D unclear. CDR1 is SNHLY and CDR2 is FYNNEI in the germline V gene. Trimming removed 6 bases from V and 2 bases from J, with 10 bases in between. This CDR3 has 13 residues. The CDR3 DNA is TGTGCCAGCAGCGTACAGAAGAACTATGGCTACACCTTC. Protein sequence: CASSVQKNYGYTF.

The chain joins TRBV28 to TRBJ2-3, with TRBD2 identical over 8 bases. Germline V lookup: CDR1 MDHEN, CDR2 SYDVKM. V dropped 1 base and J dropped 2; count of bases not matched to a gene: 5. The CDR3 is 16 residues long. CDR3: CASSLSGSGITDTQYF. The CDR3 DNA sequence: TGTGCCAGCAGTTTATCGGGTAGCGGGATCACAGATACGCAGTATTTT.

CDR3 sequence reads: CASSRSGRTIGYEQYF. The CDR3 region has the DNA TGTGCCAGTAGTCGGAGCGGGAGAACTATAGGCTACGAGCAGTACTTC. The genes are TRBV19 and TRBJ2-7; 8 bases agree with TRBD2. The CDR3 has 16 residues. From germline, CDR1 is LNHDA and CDR2 SQIVND (reference sequence). The junction had 12 bases not matched to a gene; V was cut back by 5 bases and J by 3 bases.

V is TRBV27 and J is TRBJ2-7; maybe TRBD2 (5 bases). This CDR3 is 14 amino acids long. V was cut by 3 bases and J by 7 bases, with 16 bases left in between. Germline CDR1 reads MNHEY; CDR2 reads SMNVEV (reference sequence). CDR3 in DNA: TGTGCCAGCAGTTTTGGGAGAGCCCCGGGAGAGCAGTACTTC. Translating it yields CASSFGRAPGEQYF.

This clone was observed a few times. The V call is TRBV2, the J call TRBJ2-5; TRBD2 might be the D (5 bases). This CDR3 has 12 residues. In germline, CDR1 is SNHLY, CDR2 FYNNEI. V lost 7 bases and J 9 bases, leaving 15 bases between the germline ends. The CDR3 bases are TGTGCCAGCACCGGAGGTCCTCAGGCCCAGTACTTC. Translating it yields CASTGGPQAQYF.

This chain connects TRBV19 to TRBJ2-7, with D maybe TRBD2 (5 bases). V gave up 1 base and J gave up 3 bases, with 13 bases separating them. The CDR3 spans 15 residues. Germline V CDR1 and CDR2: LNHDA, SQIVND (reference sequence). In DNA, the CDR3 is TGTGCCAGTAGTATAGTTGAGGCGGCGGGCTACGAGCAGTACTTC. It translates to CASSIVEAAGYEQYF. The variable domain in full, with the rest retrieved from reference TRBV19 and TRBJ2-7, is DGGITQSPKYLFRKEGQNVTLSCEQNLNHDAMYWYRQDPGQGLRLIYYSQIVNDFQKGDIAEGYSVSREKKESFPLTVTSAQKNPTAFYLCASSIVEAAGYEQYFGPGTRLTVT.

The chain combines TRBV29-1 with TRBJ2-5; 7 bases are a match to TRBD1. With the DNA end fitting TRBJ2-7 better, the J assignment may be wrong. The CDR3 is 12 residues long. Germline V CDR1 and CDR2: SQVTM, ANQGSEA. The CDR3 sequence is CSVGGPAYEQYF. CDR3 DNA sequence: TGCAGCGTAGGGGGCCCTGCCTACGAGCAGTACTTC.